This T cell receptor (beta chain) was observed in a study of blood T cells in healthy people across ages. Study in general: Capture via template switching afforded approximately one barcoded beta molecule per two T cells. Study results and caveats: The long-lived group displayed more naive CD4+ cells, plus higher diversity, than the aged donors did.

The use of a sample-barcoded 5' primer and a J-beta primer mix characterized a second PCR of about 7 to 12 cycles. Every single cDNA molecule received a tag from a template-switch adaptor with 12 random nucleotides. Using its own MiXCR run on the 5' RACE reads, TCRdb lists one record per CDR3 protein. The profile shows some 900,000 distinct CDR3 sequences, 45% to 50% of them singletons. CDR1 and CDR2 (germline): MNHNS, SASEGT. CDR3 length: 16 residues. Trimming stripped 6 bases from V and 2 bases from J, with 19 bases between. Comment on this clonotype: Its antigen is unknown.

This chain connects TRBV6-1 to TRBJ1-1; possible D gene TRBD1, 6 bases. This clonotype originated in a young man in good health. The specimen was blood. In nucleotides, the CDR3 is TGTGCCAGCAGCGATCGAAGTAGACAGGTAAACACTGAAGCTTTCTTT. Its protein is CASSDRSRQVNTEAFF.